The rows below give T cell receptor beta chains drawn from one sample of a study of tumor-infiltrating lymphocytes in localized non-small cell lung cancer. TCRdb keeps only in-frame clones here, not all; method: immunoSEQ multiplex PCR. This table holds 5,000 to 6,500 clones, around 76% found once. Sequencing input: lung tumor tissue. The receptors stem from a human donor with non-small cell lung cancer. Both conserved end residues are part of each CDR3. Each record gives: J gene, D gene, clone size, V gene, CDR3 protein, CDR3 DNA. The D gene is left open where the match is weak. A row's size may be missing; if present it is once, few, many or a size class.

TRBJ1-4,NA,NA,TRBV30,CAWSAMEKLFF,TGTGCCTGGAGTGCCATGGAAAAACTGTTTTTT
TRBJ1-2,NA,NA,TRBV29-1,CSATENYGYTF,TGCAGCGCTACAGAGAACTATGGCTACACCTTC
TRBJ1-1,TRBD1,NA,TRBV28,CASSLPRTGGNAEAFF,TGTGCCAGCAGTTTACCCCGGACAGGGGGGAACGCTGAAGCTTTCTTT
TRBJ2-5,NA,NA,TRBV30,CAWSVTGGGETQYF,TGTGCCTGGAGTGTAACCGGGGGCGGAGAGACCCAGTACTTC
TRBJ2-1,TRBD1,NA,TRBV7-3,CASSSRTGLYNEQFF,TGTGCCAGCAGCTCTAGGACAGGACTCTACAATGAGCAGTTCTTC
TRBJ1-1,NA,few,TRBV5-6,CASSLGTGRNTEAFF,TGTGCCAGCAGCTTGGGTACCGGGAGGAACACTGAAGCTTTCTTT
TRBJ2-5,NA,once,TRBV10-3,CAISESGRGTQYF,TGTGCCATCAGTGAGTCCGGCCGGGGGACCCAGTACTTC
TRBJ2-7,NA,NA,TRBV7-9,CASSSQLTLAESSYEQYF,TGTGCCAGCAGCTCCCAACTTACTTTAGCGGAAAGCTCCTACGAGCAGTACTTC
TRBJ1-2,TRBD1,NA,TRBV19,CASSRGQGRGYTF,TGTGCCAGTAGCCGCGGACAGGGCCGGGGCTACACCTTC
TRBJ1-4,TRBD1,NA,TRBV6-1,CASSATGTGYEKLFF,TGTGCCAGCAGTGCAACCGGGACAGGGTATGAAAAACTGTTTTTT
TRBJ1-6,TRBD1,NA,TRBV4-3,CASSQDLPQTGSLLGNSPLHF,TGCGCCAGCAGCCAAGATCTCCCGCAGACAGGGTCCCTGTTAGGGAATTCACCCCTCCACTTT
TRBJ2-2,NA,few,TRBV2,CASVQGWTNTGELFF,TGTGCCAGCGTACAGGGCTGGACGAACACCGGGGAGCTGTTTTTT
TRBJ1-6,NA,NA,TRBV7-2,CASSLEAGPLHF,TGTGCCAGCAGCTTAGAGGCTGGACCCCTCCACTTT
TRBJ2-3,NA,NA,TRBV19,CASSIGLRFSTDTQYF,TGTGCCAGTAGTATCGGACTGCGCTTTAGCACAGATACGCAGTATTTT
TRBJ2-7,NA,NA,TRBV6-1,CASSESSSYEQYF,TGTGCCAGCAGTGAGTCTAGTAGCTACGAGCAGTACTTC
TRBJ2-2,TRBD1,NA,TRBV5-1,CASSYRTGSNTGELFF,TGCGCCAGCAGCTACCGGACAGGGTCGAACACCGGGGAGCTGTTTTTT
TRBJ1-5,NA,once,TRBV27,CASKSIGSNQPQHF,TGTGCCAGCAAATCGATCGGTAGCAATCAGCCCCAGCATTTT
TRBJ1-2,TRBD1,NA,TRBV6-4,CASSPVGTGEGYTF,TGTGCCAGCAGCCCCGTTGGGACAGGGGAAGGCTACACCTTC
TRBJ1-5,NA,NA,TRBV21-1,CASSEGRVNQPQHF,TGTGCCAGCAGCGAAGGCAGGGTTAATCAGCCCCAGCATTTT
TRBJ1-1,TRBD1,few,TRBV5-1,CASSLESGGTEAFF,TGCGCCAGCAGCTTGGAGTCAGGGGGGACTGAAGCTTTCTTT
TRBJ2-2,TRBD2,NA,TRBV2,CASSEVASGSTGELFF,TGTGCCAGCAGTGAAGTGGCTAGCGGGAGCACCGGGGAGCTGTTTTTT
TRBJ2-3,TRBD2,once,TRBV11-2,CASSSRTSGSTDTQYF,TGTGCCAGCAGCTCGCGGACTAGCGGGAGTACAGATACGCAGTATTTT
TRBJ2-1,TRBD2,NA,TRBV5-1,CASAPLAGVGNEQFF,TGCGCTAGCGCCCCACTAGCGGGAGTAGGTAATGAGCAGTTCTTC
TRBJ2-3,TRBD2,NA,TRBV4-3,CASSQELAGGTDTQYF,TGCGCCAGCAGCCAAGAACTAGCGGGGGGCACAGATACGCAGTATTTT
TRBJ1-6,TRBD1,NA,TRBV27,CASSPGDRGFSPLHF,TGTGCCAGCAGTCCCGGGGACAGGGGGTTCTCACCCCTCCACTTT
TRBJ1-1,NA,few,TRBV5-8,CASSLYTLNTEAFF,TGTGCCAGCAGCTTGTATACTTTGAACACTGAAGCTTTCTTT
TRBJ1-2,NA,NA,TRBV5-3,CARRGVNYGYTF,TGTGCCAGAAGGGGAGTTAACTATGGCTACACCTTC
TRBJ2-3,NA,once,TRBV29-1,CSVTGADTQYF,TGCAGCGTTACGGGGGCAGATACGCAGTATTTT
TRBJ2-7,NA,NA,TRBV30,CAWSVKKWEQYF,TGTGCCTGGAGTGTAAAGAAATGGGAGCAGTACTTC
TRBJ2-5,NA,NA,TRBV15,CATSRDGEETQYF,TGTGCCACCAGCAGAGATGGGGAAGAGACCCAGTACTTC
TRBJ2-7,NA,NA,TRBV11-3,CASSLASRDYEQYF,TGTGCCAGCAGCTTAGCTAGCCGGGACTACGAGCAGTACTTC
TRBJ1-1,NA,NA,TRBV6-5,CASSYLQRTEAFF,TGTGCCAGCAGTTATCTCCAGAGGACTGAAGCTTTCTTT
TRBJ2-1,TRBD2,few,TRBV30,CAWSSGLAEGYEQFF,TGTGCCTGGAGTTCAGGACTAGCGGAGGGTTATGAGCAGTTCTTC
TRBJ1-6,NA,few,TRBV10-1,CASSAGSSNSPLHF,TGCGCCAGCAGTGCAGGCAGTTCGAATTCACCCCTCCACTTT
TRBJ2-7,TRBD2,NA,TRBV5-6,CASRQTGGPSSYEQYF,TGTGCCAGCAGACAGACGGGGGGACCAAGCTCCTACGAGCAGTACTTC
TRBJ2-6,NA,NA,TRBV25-1,CASRYSSGANVLTF,TGTGCCAGCAGGTATTCCTCTGGGGCCAACGTCCTGACTTTC
TRBJ2-7,TRBD2,NA,TRBV2,CASSLSGEGLREQYF,TGTGCCAGCAGTCTTTCTGGGGAGGGCCTCCGCGAGCAGTACTTC
TRBJ2-1,TRBD2,NA,TRBV5-1,CASSPAGGRGGLNEQFF,TGCGCCAGCAGCCCCGCGGGTGGGCGGGGGGGCCTCAATGAGCAGTTCTTC
TRBJ2-1,TRBD2,NA,TRBV4-3,CASRLTTSGGPGEQFF,TGCGCCAGCAGACTAACTACTAGCGGGGGTCCTGGTGAGCAGTTCTTC
TRBJ2-3,NA,NA,TRBV7-8,CASRVLPASLDTQYF,TGTGCCAGCAGGGTCCTGCCAGCGTCCTTAGATACGCAGTATTTT
TRBJ2-1,NA,NA,TRBV19,CASSISRAPTDNEQFF,TGTGCCAGTAGTATAAGCAGGGCCCCCACGGACAATGAGCAGTTCTTC